These 2 T cell receptor beta chains were sequenced from one sample in a study of blood T cell repertoires in COVID-19 (dated by TCRdb to the early 2020s). The library was generated by the immunoSEQ multiplex PCR assay. TCRdb took this table from immuneACCESS and kept in-frame rearrangements with V and J called. Such tables lack part of the clones; where checked against another copy, unresolved V genes explain under half of the gap, and the rest is unexplained. This sample is represented by 200,000 to 300,000 clones; 65% to 85% of them were singletons. About 7.4% of the sample belongs to the ten largest clones. The sample comprised peripheral blood. These receptors originate from a woman older than 75 with acute or convalescent COVID-19.

The V and J genes are TRBV18 and TRBJ1-2; 9 bases fit TRBD1. J was trimmed by 5 bases and V by 2 bases; bases with no gene match: 6. This CDR3 comprises 15 residues. Per germline, CDR1 KGHSH and CDR2 LQKENI. CDR3 sequence (DNA): TGTGCCAGCTCACCAGGGGACAGGGATAAATATGGCTACACCTTC. Protein sequence: CASSPGDRDKYGYTF.

The genes are TRBV11-2 and TRBJ1-2; TRBD1 agrees at 7 bases. V shed 1 base, J shed 7 bases, and the junction held 9 bases outside the gene matches. Germline CDR1 and CDR2: SGHAT and FQNNGV. The CDR3 length is 15 residues. The CDR3 nucleotides read TGTGCCAGCAGCTTAGTCCATCAGGGGGTAATTGGCTACACCTTC. Protein sequence: CASSLVHQGVIGYTF.